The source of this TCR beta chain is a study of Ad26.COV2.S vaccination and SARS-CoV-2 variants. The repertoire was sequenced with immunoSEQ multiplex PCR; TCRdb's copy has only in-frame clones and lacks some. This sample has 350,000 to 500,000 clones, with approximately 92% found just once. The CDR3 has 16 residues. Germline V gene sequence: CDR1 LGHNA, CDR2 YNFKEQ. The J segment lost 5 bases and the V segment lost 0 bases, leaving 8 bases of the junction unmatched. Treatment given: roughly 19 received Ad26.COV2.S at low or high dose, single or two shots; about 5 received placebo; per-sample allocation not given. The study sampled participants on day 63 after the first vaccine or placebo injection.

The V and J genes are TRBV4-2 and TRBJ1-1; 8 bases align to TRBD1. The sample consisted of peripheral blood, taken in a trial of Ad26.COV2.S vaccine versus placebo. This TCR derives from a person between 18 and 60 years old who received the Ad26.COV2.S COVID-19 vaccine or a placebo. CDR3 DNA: TGTGCCAGCAGCCAAGATCTTCAGGGGGCTTTAACTGAAGCTTTCTTT. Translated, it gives CASSQDLQGALTEAFF.